These 3 T cell receptor beta chains were sequenced from one sample in a study of PD-L1 blockade in urothelial cancer. TCRdb keeps only in-frame clones here, not all; method: immunoSEQ multiplex PCR. The sample records approximately 38,000 clones, around 83% being singletons. Material: PBMCs, obtained around atezolizumab (anti-PD-L1) treatment. These TCRs come from a man aged 60-69 years with urothelial cancer.

The V gene is TRBV29-1, the J gene TRBJ2-7; 10 bases line up with TRBD1. CDR3 length equals 15 residues. After removal of 5 bases from V and 2 bases from J, the junction contained 9 bases not matched to a gene. CDR1 is SQVTM and CDR2 is ANQGSEA in the germline V gene. In DNA, the CDR3 is TGCAGCGTTTCCGGTGGGGACAGGGGACCCTACGAGCAGTACTTC. This codes for CSVSGGDRGPYEQYF.

The table lists this clone with a few counts. The rearrangement uses TRBV6-5 and TRBJ1-1; 7 bases match TRBD1. V lost 6 bases to trimming and J lost 6 bases; unmatched junction nucleotides: 7. Germline CDR1 is MNHEY and CDR2 is SVGAGI. This CDR3 is built from 13 residues. The CDR3 nucleotides are TGTGCCAGCAGCGCACAGGGGTCTTCTGAAGCTTTCTTT. Its protein is CASSAQGSSEAFF.

The chain joins TRBV18 to TRBJ2-1, with D tentatively TRBD1 (5 bases). CDR1 and CDR2 (germline): KGHSH, LQKENI. Trimming took off 1 base at V and 2 bases at J, with 9 bases between the two ends. This CDR3 has 15 amino acids. The DNA of the CDR3 is TGTGCCAGCTCACCACTAGGGGATCCCTACAATGAGCAGTTCTTC. Translated, it gives CASSPLGDPYNEQFF.